Presented here are 9 T cell receptor beta chains from one specimen sequenced in a study of tumor and adjacent non-tumor tissue in lung cancer. No cell sorting was done before RNA was extracted from the tissue. The library came from three nested PCR rounds adapted from ARM-PCR protocols. Each CDR3 protein is one row after TCRdb ran MiXCR on the multiplex PCR reads. This sample has about 85,000 distinct CDR3 sequences; around 65% occur once, and the top ten carry 15%. The sequenced sample consisted of lung tumor tissue. The receptors were gathered from an older man with non-small cell lung cancer.

This clonotype was counted many times. CDR3 DNA: TGCAGCGTTGGGTACAACACTAATAATGACGGCGGGACCCAGTACTTC. Protein: CSVGYNTNNDGGTQYF. The chain joins TRBV29-1 to TRBJ2-5; D is unclear. This CDR3 is 16 amino acids long. Trimming took off 4 bases at V and 7 bases at J, with 25 bases between the two ends. The germline CDR1 and CDR2 sequences are SQVTM and ANQGSEA.

This clonotype is termed medium-sized. V usage is TRBV11-1 and J usage is TRBJ2-3, with D unresolved. From germline, CDR1 is SGHAT and CDR2 FQDESV (reference sequence). V lost 5 bases and J 2 bases, leaving 17 bases between the germline ends. The CDR3 extends over 16 amino acids. The CDR3 loop is CASSGLGVGFTDTQYF. For the CDR3, the DNA is TGTGCCAGCAGCGGTCTTGGGGTAGGCTTCACAGATACGCAGTATTTT.

The rearrangement links TRBV6-2 or TRBV6-3 to TRBJ2-1; D is perhaps TRBD2 (5 bases). The CDR3 length is 17 residues. Between the trimmed V and J ends, which lost 5 bases and 12 bases, there was a span of 29 bases. Germline loops: CDR1 MNHEY, CDR2 SVGEGT. The DNA of the CDR3 is TGTGCCAGCAGTACCCGGACTGCGGAGCGGAGAAACGATGGGCAGTTCTTC. It is translated as CASSTRTAERRNDGQFF.

Points on this clonotype: An end of the junction does not agree with germline; a read error may underlie this. This sequence joins TRBV11-2 and TRBJ2-1; D not resolved. The CDR3 extends over 14 amino acids. Germline loops: CDR1 SGHAT, CDR2 FQNNGV. CDR3 region: CASSSRSSSNEQSF. The CDR3 DNA is TGTGCCAGCAGCTCGCGGAGTTCCTCAAATGAGCAGTCCTTC.

Many counts were recorded for this clonotype. The gene calls are TRBV20-1 and TRBJ1-1; unclear D gene. The germline V and J ends were trimmed by 3 bases and 7 bases, with 24 bases remaining between them. The CDR3 length is 16 residues. The germline CDR1 and CDR2 sequences are DFQATT and SNEGSKA (reference sequence). The CDR3 DNA reads TGCAGTGCTAGGTCGACAACCCAGGCCGCCAAAGGTGAAGCTTTCTTT. Amino acids: CSARSTTQAAKGEAFF.

In regard to this clonotype: Compared with germline, one end of the junction differs, possibly owing to a read error. The genes are TRBV28 and TRBJ2-2; maybe TRBD1 (7 bases). Germline CDR1 is MDHEN and CDR2 is SYDVKM. The CDR3 contains 13 residues. The CDR3 spells CASRRDSSGGLFF. In nucleotides, the CDR3 is TGTGCCAGCAGAAGGGACAGTTCCGGGGGGCTGTTTTTT.

A remark on this clonotype: Just one base apart from a much larger clone, this may be a read error. The chain couples TRBV20-1 to TRBJ2-7, with 11 bases that match TRBD2. The CDR3 is 13 residues long. V trimming: 7 bases; J trimming: 8 bases; junction bases outside the gene matches: 10. Looked up from germline, CDR1 is DFQATT and CDR2 is SNEGSKA (reference sequence). CDR3 amino acids: CSVGGLAGGKQYF. The CDR3 DNA is TGCAGTGTGGGAGGGCTAGCGGGAGGCAAGCAGTACTTC.

The CDR3 here is CSARRDRGSITNWELFF. The CDR3 DNA reads TGCAGTGCTAGACGGGACAGGGGGTCTATAACCAACTGGGAGCTGTTTTTT. The chain joins TRBV20-1 to TRBJ2-2, with 11 bases that match TRBD1. The germline CDR1 and CDR2 sequences are DFQATT and SNEGSKA (reference sequence). The V gene end was trimmed by 2 bases and the J gene end by 9 bases; junction bases not matched to a gene: 14. This CDR3 has 17 residues.

Comments on this clonotype: A junction end diverges from the germline sequence, so it may reflect a read error. For the CDR3, the DNA is TGTGCCTCGAGTAACCCCGGGACGGGATCCTACGAGCAGTACTTC. This encodes CASSNPGTGSYEQYF. V usage is TRBV30 and J usage is TRBJ2-7; either TRBD1 or TRBD2 may fit D (5 bases each). The germline gives CDR1 GTSNPN, CDR2 SVGIG (reference sequence). The CDR3 runs 15 residues.